This T cell receptor (beta chain) was sequenced for a study of post-analysis software for immune sequencing data. Study information: The patients showed relapsing-remitting, secondary progressive and progressive-relapsing multiple sclerosis courses.

Trimming took off 1 base at V and 5 bases at J, with 21 bases between the two ends. Per germline, CDR1 SGHDT and CDR2 YYEEEE. The CDR3 is 17 residues long. Overall study findings and caveats: Compared with controls, patients had more of five TRBV segments, including TRBV5-6, TRBV5-1 and TRBV20-1.

Only a few counts were recorded for this clonotype. Antigen: not known. The TCR beta cDNA libraries carried unique molecular identifiers. There were about 1 to 10 million T cells, and about 500,000 cDNA molecules came from them. TCRdb re-derived calls from the PCR reads in MiXCR, one entry per CDR3 protein. Here the sample spans roughly 870,000 distinct CDR3 sequences, about 53% being singletons. Material for sequencing was blood. The gene calls are TRBV5-6 and TRBJ2-5; D not certain. This receptor was identified in a girl aged 5-17 years with multiple sclerosis. DNA for the CDR3: TGTGCCAGCAGCTTGACACCGCGAAAGTCGGTGGAGGAGACCCAGTACTTC. Amino acid sequence: CASSLTPRKSVEETQYF.